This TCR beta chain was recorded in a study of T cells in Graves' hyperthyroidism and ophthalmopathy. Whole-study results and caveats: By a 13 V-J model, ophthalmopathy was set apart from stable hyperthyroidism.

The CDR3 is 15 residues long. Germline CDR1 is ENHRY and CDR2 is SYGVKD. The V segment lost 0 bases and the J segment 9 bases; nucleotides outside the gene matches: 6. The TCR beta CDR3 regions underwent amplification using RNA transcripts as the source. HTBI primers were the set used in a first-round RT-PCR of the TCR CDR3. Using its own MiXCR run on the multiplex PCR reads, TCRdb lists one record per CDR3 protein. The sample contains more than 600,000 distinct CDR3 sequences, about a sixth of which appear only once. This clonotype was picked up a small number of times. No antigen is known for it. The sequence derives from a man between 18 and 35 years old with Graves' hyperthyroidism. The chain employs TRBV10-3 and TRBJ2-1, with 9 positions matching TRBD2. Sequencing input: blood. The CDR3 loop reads CAISESGGGRGEQFF. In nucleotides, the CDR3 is TGTGCCATCAGTGAGTCGGGGGGCGGGAGGGGTGAGCAGTTCTTC.